The next 7 T cell receptor beta chains were all read from a single sample in a study of OX40 agonist ivuxolimab in advanced cancers. TCRdb keeps only in-frame clones here, not all; method: immunoSEQ multiplex PCR. The sample includes 100,000 or so clones, approximately 86% seen only once; the top ten take more than 0.8%. Material: CD4+ or CD8+ T cells sorted from blood, obtained in a trial of the OX40 agonist ivuxolimab. Receptor source: an adult with an advanced solid tumor such as melanoma, head and neck, liver or kidney cancer.

This chain links TRBV7-2 with TRBJ2-6; either TRBD1 or TRBD2 may fit D (5 bases each). The CDR3 is made up of 17 amino acids. Trimming took 7 bases from V and 3 from J, leaving 19 bases between them. The germline gives CDR1 SGHTA, CDR2 FQGNSA. CDR3 nucleotide sequence: TGTGCCAGCACCCCGAGGGGAAAGGGCGATGGGGCCAACGTCCTGACTTTC. Residues: CASTPRGKGDGANVLTF.

The rearrangement links TRBV27 to TRBJ2-2; TRBD2 matches at 8 bases. Germline V gene sequence: CDR1 MNHEY, CDR2 SMNVEV (reference sequence). The CDR3 has 16 residues. The V gene end was trimmed by 7 bases and the J gene end by 5 bases; junction bases not matched to a gene: 12. The CDR3 loop is CASTGGSGSITGELFF. The CDR3 DNA reads as TGTGCCAGCACGGGGGGGAGCGGGAGTATTACCGGGGAGCTGTTTTTT.

This chain connects TRBV19 to TRBJ2-5, with D unresolved. V was pared by 6 bases and J by 5 bases, with 13 bases between. Germline assignment: CDR1 LNHDA and CDR2 SQIVND (reference sequence). This CDR3 spans 13 amino acids. The chain's CDR3 is CASRGDGRETQYF. CDR3 DNA: TGTGCCAGTAGAGGAGATGGCAGGGAGACCCAGTACTTC.

This rearrangement joins TRBV19 to TRBJ1-5; TRBD1 matches at 7 bases. CDR3 size: 15 residues. With V trimmed by 4 bases and J by 1 base, 4 bases remained unmatched. CDR1 is LNHDA and CDR2 is SQIVND in the germline V gene (reference sequence). The DNA for the CDR3 is TGTGCCAGTAGTAGGGGACAGCGCAGCAATCAGCCCCAGCATTTT. It is translated as CASSRGQRSNQPQHF.

J is TRBJ1-3 and V is TRBV18; D is ambiguous. Trimming pared 2 bases from V and 0 bases from J, leaving 5 bases between. CDR3 length equals 14 residues. Germline CDR1 KGHSH, CDR2 LQKENI. For the CDR3, the DNA is TGTGCCAGCTCACCAAGAGACTCTGGAAACACCATATATTTT. As protein: CASSPRDSGNTIYF. The variable domain in full, with the rest retrieved from reference TRBV18 and TRBJ1-3, is NAGVMQNPRHLVRRRGQEARLRCSPMKGHSHVYWYRQLPEEGLKFMVYLQKENIIDESGMPKERFSAEFPKEGPSILRIQQVVRGDSAAYFCASSPRDSGNTIYFGEGSWLTVV.

This clone showed up just once. The chain is built from TRBV5-1 and TRBJ2-5, with 9 bases aligning to TRBD1. Germline values: CDR1 SGHRS, CDR2 YFSETQ. The CDR3 totals 13 residues. V lost 4 bases to trimming and J lost 5 bases; unmatched junction nucleotides: 3. Here the CDR3 reads CASSAGTGETQYF. DNA for the CDR3: TGCGCCAGCAGCGCCGGGACAGGGGAGACCCAGTACTTC.

This clone was detected only a few times. V is TRBV4-1 and J is TRBJ1-1; no firm D call. V was shortened by 1 base and J by 5 bases, with 11 bases between the two germline ends. CDR3 length equals 14 residues. Germline CDR1 is MGHRA and CDR2 is YSYEKL. CDR3 in DNA: TGCGCCAGCAGCCAAGGGCCTAGGAGGACTGAAGCTTTCTTT. Its translation: CASSQGPRRTEAFF.